These 12 T cell receptor beta chains were all obtained from the same sample, sequenced in a study of T cell responses to AZD1222 COVID-19 vaccine. Some clones are missing from TCRdb's copy, which holds only in-frame ones; the method was immunoSEQ multiplex PCR. Of 100,000 or so clones in the sample, roughly 84% were seen once. This sample comprised peripheral blood, obtained on day 0 of AZD1222 vaccination. The receptors stem from an adult in good health.

CDR3 loop: CASSLLGDGEKLFF. The DNA of the CDR3 is TGCGCCAGCAGCTTGTTAGGGGATGGAGAAAAACTGTTTTTT. V is TRBV5-1 and J is TRBJ1-4, with D possibly being TRBD1 (5 bases). CDR3 length: 14 residues. Germline assignment: CDR1 SGHRS and CDR2 YFSETQ. Trimming took off 1 base at V and 8 bases at J, with 12 bases between the two ends.

This chain links TRBV19 with TRBJ2-2; a weak D match, TRBD1 (6 bases). V lost 5 bases, J lost 1 base, and 14 bases lay in between. The CDR3 runs to 16 residues. The germline V gene encodes CDR1 LNHDA and CDR2 SQIVND (reference sequence). The CDR3 DNA follows: TGTGCCAGTAGTCCCGAGGGACATCAGAACACCGGGGAGCTGTTTTTT. Its translation is CASSPEGHQNTGELFF. The full variable domain, with the rest looked up from reference TRBV19 and TRBJ2-2, is DGGITQSPKYLFRKEGQNVTLSCEQNLNHDAMYWYRQDPGQGLRLIYYSQIVNDFQKGDIAEGYSVSREKKESFPLTVTSAQKNPTAFYLCASSPEGHQNTGELFFGEGSRLTVL.

The chain uses TRBV28 and TRBJ2-4; D gene unclear. CDR3 size: 16 residues. Deletions cut 11 bases from V and 1 base from J, with 21 bases between. CDR1 is MDHEN, CDR2 SYDVKM, per germline. DNA of the CDR3: TGTGCCGTTGATTACGACCGTCTCGGGGCCAAAAACATTCAGTACTTC. Amino acids: CAVDYDRLGAKNIQYF.

This chain connects TRBV30 to TRBJ2-2, with 9 bases that match TRBD1. The ends lost 2 bases at V and 8 bases at J; junction bases unmatched: 9. The CDR3 totals 15 residues. CDR1 and CDR2 (germline): GTSNPN, SVGIG (reference sequence). For the CDR3, the DNA is TGTGCCTGGAGTTCGGGGACAGGGATTGGGGGGGAGCTGTTTTTT. Protein: CAWSSGTGIGGELFF.

This chain links TRBV19 with TRBJ1-2; 10 bases match TRBD1. The germline gives CDR1 LNHDA, CDR2 SQIVND (reference sequence). This CDR3 contains 15 residues. After removal of 5 bases from V and 3 bases from J, the junction contained 6 bases not matched to a gene. The DNA of the CDR3 is TGTGCCAGTAGTCCTTACGGGACAGGGGACTATGGCTACACCTTC. This codes for CASSPYGTGDYGYTF.

Only a few counts were recorded for this clone. This chain links TRBV7-8 with TRBJ2-1, with D perhaps TRBD2 (6 bases). Germline V gene lookup returns CDR1 SGHVS and CDR2 FQNEAQ. V lost 1 base and J lost 10, with 17 bases in between. The CDR3 covers 15 residues. The CDR3 spells CASSLVDARGREQFF. CDR3 nucleotide sequence: TGTGCCAGCAGCTTAGTTGATGCGCGGGGTAGGGAGCAGTTCTTC.

The chain recombines TRBV3-1 (or the pseudogene TRBV3-2) with TRBJ2-7; D not certain. V shed 0 bases and J shed 3 bases, with 21 bases lying between them. CDR3 length: 18 residues. In germline, CDR1 is LGHDT, CDR2 YNNKEL (reference sequence). CDR3 DNA sequence: TGTGCCAGCAGCCAAGATTTGCCTGGGTCGCGGCACCTCTACGAGCAGTACTTC. Its translation is CASSQDLPGSRHLYEQYF.

The chain couples TRBV6-1 to TRBJ1-2; maybe TRBD1 (6 bases). This CDR3 contains 14 residues. CDR1 is MNHNS and CDR2 is SASEGT in the germline V gene. Trimming took off 0 bases at V and 4 bases at J, with 9 bases between the two ends. The CDR3 spells CASSEAWTVYGYTF. CDR3 coding DNA: TGTGCCAGCAGTGAAGCGTGGACAGTCTATGGCTACACCTTC.

The chain carries TRBV27 and TRBJ1-5; 8 bases are shared with TRBD1. V lost 6 bases, J lost 4 bases, and 2 bases stayed unmatched. Germline CDR1 MNHEY, CDR2 SMNVEV (reference sequence). This CDR3 region has 13 residues. As DNA, the CDR3 is TGTGCCAGCAGGGACAGGGAGAATCAGCCCCAGCATTTT. This sequence encodes CASRDRENQPQHF.

The chain links TRBV18 to TRBJ2-2, with TRBD2 matching 10 bases. CDR3 size: 16 residues. Trimming at V came to 0 bases and at J to 7 bases, leaving 5 bases not matched to a gene. CDR1 is KGHSH and CDR2 is LQKENI in the germline V gene. This CDR3 is CASSPPSGLADGELFF. The CDR3 DNA sequence: TGTGCCAGCTCACCACCAAGCGGACTAGCGGACGGGGAGCTGTTTTTT.

The CDR3 DNA is TGCGCCAGCAGCTTGGTCGGCGGGAGTATGTACGAGCAGTACTTC. It specifies CASSLVGGSMYEQYF. The chain combines TRBV5-1 with TRBJ2-7, with 7 bases matching TRBD2. Germline trimming cut 0 bases from V and 4 bases from J; bases unmatched to any gene: 7. Germline CDR1 reads SGHRS; CDR2 reads YFSETQ. The CDR3 contains 15 residues.

The chain joins TRBV7-6 to TRBJ2-3, with TRBD2 identical over 16 bases. The CDR3 spans 18 residues. The V and J ends lost 3 bases and 5 bases, in that order; junction bases with no gene match: 8. The germline V gene has CDR1 SGHVS and CDR2 FNYEAQ. CDR3 loop: CASSLTGTSGRARDTQYF. The CDR3 nucleotides are TGTGCCAGCAGCTTGACCGGGACTAGCGGGAGGGCCAGAGATACGCAGTATTTT.